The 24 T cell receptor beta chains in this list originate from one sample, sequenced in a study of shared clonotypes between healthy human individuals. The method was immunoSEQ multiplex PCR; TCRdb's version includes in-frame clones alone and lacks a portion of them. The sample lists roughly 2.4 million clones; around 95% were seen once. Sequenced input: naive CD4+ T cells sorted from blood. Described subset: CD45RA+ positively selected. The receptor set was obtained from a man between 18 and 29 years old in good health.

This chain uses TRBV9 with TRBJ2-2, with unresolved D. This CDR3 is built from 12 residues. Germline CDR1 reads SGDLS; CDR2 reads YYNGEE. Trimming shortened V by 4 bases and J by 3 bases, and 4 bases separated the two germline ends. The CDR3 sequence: CASSSYTGELFF. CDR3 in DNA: TGTGCCAGCAGCTCTTACACCGGGGAGCTGTTTTTT.

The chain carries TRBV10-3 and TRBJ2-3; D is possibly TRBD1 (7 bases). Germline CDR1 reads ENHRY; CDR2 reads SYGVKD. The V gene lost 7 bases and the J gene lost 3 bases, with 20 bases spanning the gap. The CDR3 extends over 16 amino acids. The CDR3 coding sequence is TGTGCCATCAAGGGGGCCGGGACTCAGTTTACAGATACGCAGTATTTT. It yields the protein CAIKGAGTQFTDTQYF.

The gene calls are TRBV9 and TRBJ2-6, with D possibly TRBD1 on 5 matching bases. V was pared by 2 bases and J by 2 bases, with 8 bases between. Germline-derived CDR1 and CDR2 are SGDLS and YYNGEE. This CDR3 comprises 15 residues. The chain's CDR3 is CASSVRAPGANVLTF. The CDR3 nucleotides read TGTGCCAGCAGCGTCAGGGCCCCTGGGGCCAACGTCCTGACTTTC.

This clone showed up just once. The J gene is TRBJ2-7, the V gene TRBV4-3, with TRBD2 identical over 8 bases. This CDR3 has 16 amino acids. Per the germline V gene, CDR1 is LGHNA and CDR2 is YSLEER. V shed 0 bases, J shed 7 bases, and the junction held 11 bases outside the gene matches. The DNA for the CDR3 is TGCGCCAGCAGCCAAGATCTAACCGGGAGGGCCGGAGAGCAGTACTTC. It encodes CASSQDLTGRAGEQYF.

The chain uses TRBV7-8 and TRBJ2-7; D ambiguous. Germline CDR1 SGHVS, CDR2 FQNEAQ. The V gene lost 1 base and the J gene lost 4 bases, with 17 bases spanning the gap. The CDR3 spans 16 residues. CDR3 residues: CASSLVLELYSYEQYF. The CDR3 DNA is TGTGCCAGCAGCTTAGTTCTAGAACTGTATTCTTACGAGCAGTACTTC.

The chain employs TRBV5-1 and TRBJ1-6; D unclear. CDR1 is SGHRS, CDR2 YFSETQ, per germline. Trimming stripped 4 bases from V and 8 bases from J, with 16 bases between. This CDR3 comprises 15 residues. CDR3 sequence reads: CASSTSGPRDSPLHF. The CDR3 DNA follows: TGCGCCAGCAGCACATCCGGGCCTAGAGATTCACCCCTCCACTTT. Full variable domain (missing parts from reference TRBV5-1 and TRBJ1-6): KAGVTQTPRYLIKTRGQQVTLSCSPISGHRSVSWYQQTPGQGLQFLFEYFSETQRNKGNFPGRFSGRQFSNSRSEMNVSTLELGDSALYLCASSTSGPRDSPLHFGNGTRLTVT.

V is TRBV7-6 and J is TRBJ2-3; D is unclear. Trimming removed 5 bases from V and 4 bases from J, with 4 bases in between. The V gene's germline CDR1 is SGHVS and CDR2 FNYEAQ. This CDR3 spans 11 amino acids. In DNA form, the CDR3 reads TGTGCCAGCAGCCAGTCAGATACGCAGTATTTT. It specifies CASSQSDTQYF.

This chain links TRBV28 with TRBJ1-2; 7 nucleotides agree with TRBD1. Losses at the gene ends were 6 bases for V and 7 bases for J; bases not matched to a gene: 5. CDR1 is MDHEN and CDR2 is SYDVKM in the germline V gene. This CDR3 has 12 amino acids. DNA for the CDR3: TGTGCCAGCAGGGGACAGATAACTGGCTACACCTTC. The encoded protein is CASRGQITGYTF.

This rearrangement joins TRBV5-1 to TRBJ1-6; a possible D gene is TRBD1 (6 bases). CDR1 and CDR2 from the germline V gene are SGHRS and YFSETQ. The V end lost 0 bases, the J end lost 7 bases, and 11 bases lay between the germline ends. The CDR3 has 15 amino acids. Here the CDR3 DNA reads TGCGCCAGCAGCTTGGACGGGGGGCTGAATTCACCCCTCCACTTT. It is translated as CASSLDGGLNSPLHF.

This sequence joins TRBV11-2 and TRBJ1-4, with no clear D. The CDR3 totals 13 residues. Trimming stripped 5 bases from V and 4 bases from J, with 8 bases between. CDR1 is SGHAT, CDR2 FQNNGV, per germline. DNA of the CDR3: TGTGCCAGCAGCCTCCCTTATAATGAAAAACTGTTTTTT. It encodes CASSLPYNEKLFF.

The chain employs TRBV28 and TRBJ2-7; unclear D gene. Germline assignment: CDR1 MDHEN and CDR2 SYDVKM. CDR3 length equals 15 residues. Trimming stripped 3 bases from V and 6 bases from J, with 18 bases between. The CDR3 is CASSFDMRGFVEQYF. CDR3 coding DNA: TGTGCCAGCAGTTTCGACATGCGAGGTTTCGTCGAGCAGTACTTC.

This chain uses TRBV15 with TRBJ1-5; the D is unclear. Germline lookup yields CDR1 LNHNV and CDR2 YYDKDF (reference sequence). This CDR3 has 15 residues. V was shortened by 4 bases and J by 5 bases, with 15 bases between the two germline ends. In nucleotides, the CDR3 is TGTGCCACCAGCAAAGGAGGGAGAGAGGATCAGCCCCAGCATTTT. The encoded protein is CATSKGGREDQPQHF.

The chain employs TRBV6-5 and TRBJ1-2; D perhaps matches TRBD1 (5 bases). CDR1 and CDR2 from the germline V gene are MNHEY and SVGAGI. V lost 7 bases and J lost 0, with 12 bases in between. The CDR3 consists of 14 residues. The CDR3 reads CASTGGGPNYGYTF. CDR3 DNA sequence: TGTGCCAGCACCGGTGGGGGACCTAACTATGGCTACACCTTC.

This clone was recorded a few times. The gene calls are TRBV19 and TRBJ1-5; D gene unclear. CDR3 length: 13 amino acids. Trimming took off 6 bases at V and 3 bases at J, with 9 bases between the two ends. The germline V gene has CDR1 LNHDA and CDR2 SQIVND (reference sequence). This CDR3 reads CASRSGNNQPQHF. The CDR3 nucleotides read TGTGCCAGTAGGTCGGGGAACAATCAGCCCCAGCATTTT.

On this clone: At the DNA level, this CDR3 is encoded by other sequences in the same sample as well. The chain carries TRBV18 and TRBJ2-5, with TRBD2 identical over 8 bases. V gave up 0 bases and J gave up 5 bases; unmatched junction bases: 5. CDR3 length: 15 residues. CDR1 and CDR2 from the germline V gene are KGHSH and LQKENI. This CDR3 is CASSPPGLARETQYF. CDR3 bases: TGTGCCAGCTCACCACCCGGACTAGCCAGGGAGACCCAGTACTTC.

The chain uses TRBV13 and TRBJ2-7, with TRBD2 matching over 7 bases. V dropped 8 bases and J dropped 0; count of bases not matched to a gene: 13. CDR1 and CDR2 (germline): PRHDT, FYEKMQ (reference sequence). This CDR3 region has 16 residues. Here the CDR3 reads CASRTASGDGSYEQYF. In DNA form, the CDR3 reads TGTGCCAGCCGAACCGCGAGCGGGGACGGCTCCTACGAGCAGTACTTC. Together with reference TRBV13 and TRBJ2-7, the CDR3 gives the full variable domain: AAGVIQSPRHLIKEKRETATLKCYPIPRHDTVYWYQQGPGQDPQFLISFYEKMQSDKGSIPDRFSAQQFSDYHSELNMSSLELGDSALYFCASRTASGDGSYEQYFGPGTRLTVT.

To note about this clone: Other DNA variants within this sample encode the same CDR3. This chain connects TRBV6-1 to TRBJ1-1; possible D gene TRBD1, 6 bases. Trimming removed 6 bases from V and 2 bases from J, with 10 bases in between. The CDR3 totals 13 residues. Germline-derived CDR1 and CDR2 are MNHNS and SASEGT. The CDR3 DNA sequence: TGTGCCAGCAGCCAGACAGGTAACACTGAAGCTTTCTTT. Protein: CASSQTGNTEAFF.

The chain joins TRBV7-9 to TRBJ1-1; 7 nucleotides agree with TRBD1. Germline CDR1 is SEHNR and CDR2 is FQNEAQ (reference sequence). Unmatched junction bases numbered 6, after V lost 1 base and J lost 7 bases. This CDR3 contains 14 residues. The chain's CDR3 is CASSLVRGKGEAFF. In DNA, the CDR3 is TGTGCCAGCAGCTTAGTCAGGGGGAAGGGTGAAGCTTTCTTT.

CDR3 sequence: CASSLSTSGGRAEAFF. The CDR3 DNA reads as TGTGCCAGCAGTTTAAGCACCTCAGGGGGCCGGGCTGAAGCTTTCTTT. The V and J genes are TRBV28 and TRBJ1-1; 8 bases fit TRBD1. J gave up 6 bases and V 2 bases, and 11 bases lay outside the gene matches. From germline, CDR1 is MDHEN and CDR2 SYDVKM. The CDR3 is made up of 16 amino acids.

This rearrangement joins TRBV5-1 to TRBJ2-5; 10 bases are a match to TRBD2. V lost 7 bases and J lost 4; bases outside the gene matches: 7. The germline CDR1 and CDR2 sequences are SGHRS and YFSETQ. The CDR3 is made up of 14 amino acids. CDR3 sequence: CASHLAGALETQYF. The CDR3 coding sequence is TGCGCCAGCCACCTAGCGGGGGCATTAGAGACCCAGTACTTC.

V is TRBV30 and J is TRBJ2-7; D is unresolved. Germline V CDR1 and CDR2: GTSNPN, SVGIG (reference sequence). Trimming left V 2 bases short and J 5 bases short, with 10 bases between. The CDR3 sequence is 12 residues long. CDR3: CAWSPSYHEQYF. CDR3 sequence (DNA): TGTGCCTGGAGTCCTTCCTACCACGAGCAGTACTTC.

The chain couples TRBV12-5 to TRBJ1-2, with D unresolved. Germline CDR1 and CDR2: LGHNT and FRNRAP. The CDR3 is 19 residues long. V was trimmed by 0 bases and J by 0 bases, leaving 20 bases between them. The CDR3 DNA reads TGTGCTAGTGGTTTGGTGGTATCAGCATCTAGTGCATCTAACTATGGCTACACCTTC. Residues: CASGLVVSASSASNYGYTF.

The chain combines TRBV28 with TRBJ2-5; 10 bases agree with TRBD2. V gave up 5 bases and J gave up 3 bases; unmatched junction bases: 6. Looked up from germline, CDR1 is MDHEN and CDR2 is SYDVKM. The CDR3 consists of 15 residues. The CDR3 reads CASSRRGLAEETQYF. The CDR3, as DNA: TGTGCCAGCAGTAGACGAGGACTAGCGGAAGAGACCCAGTACTTC. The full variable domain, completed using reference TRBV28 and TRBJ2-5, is DVKVTQSSRYLVKRTGEKVFLECVQDMDHENMFWYRQDPGLGLRLIYFSYDVKMKEKGDIPEGYSVSREKKERFSLILESASTNQTSMYLCASSRRGLAEETQYFGPGTRLLVL.

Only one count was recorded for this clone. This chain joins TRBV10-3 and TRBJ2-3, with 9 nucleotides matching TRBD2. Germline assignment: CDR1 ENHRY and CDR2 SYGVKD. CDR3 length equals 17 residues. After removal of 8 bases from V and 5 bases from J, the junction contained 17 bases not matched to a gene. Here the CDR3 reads CAIAEGKSSGVQDTQYF. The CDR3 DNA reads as TGTGCCATCGCCGAGGGGAAGTCTAGCGGGGTTCAAGATACGCAGTATTTT.